This entry is about one T cell receptor beta chain. Its specific antigen is unknown. Base qualities are not recorded, but no much larger clone differs from it by a single base. The trial excluded patients who had a history of autoimmune disease or were on systemic immunosuppression. Peripheral blood for TCR sequencing was collected from all dose cohorts at baseline, on cycle 4 day 1, and on cycle 7 day 1. The samples were taken from a phase I, first-in-human, multicenter, open-label dose-escalation trial of ivuxolimab. Adults with locally advanced or metastatic head and neck squamous cell, hepatocellular, melanoma or renal cell carcinoma were enrolled in the trial. Before TCR sequencing, CD4+ T cells and CD8+ T cells were sorted from peripheral blood as separate populations. Spanning cysteine to phenylalanine, the CDR3 consists of 14 amino acids. Of the read, only the CDR3 DNA is kept; its 42 bases are in frame from base 1. CDR1 and CDR2, looked up from the germline V gene, are SGHRS and YFSETQ. V and J lose 2 bases and 2 bases, and a span of 10 bases separates them.

These data belong to a study of OX40 agonist ivuxolimab in advanced cancers. For the wider study: The costimulatory receptor OX40 (CD134) was targeted by ivuxolimab, a fully human IgG2 agonistic monoclonal antibody. Prior anti-PD-1, anti-PD-L1 or anti-CTLA-4 therapy was permitted, and approximately 41% of dose-escalation patients had received checkpoint inhibitors. Of the approximately 50 dose-escalation patients, hepatocellular carcinoma was present in around 20, melanoma in some 15, renal cell carcinoma in 9 and head and neck cancer in 9. In the dose-escalation cohort, over 65% of patients were male, and the mean age was approximately 60 years, with a range of about 23 to 80. The purpose of peripheral TCRbeta sequencing was to test whether ivuxolimab changed TCR sequence diversity and led to clonal T-cell expansion. Three dose-escalation patients achieved partial responses, one with hepatocellular carcinoma and two with cutaneous melanoma. Intravenous ivuxolimab was administered to patients every 2 weeks at six dose levels: 0.01, 0.1, 0.3, 1.5, 3 and 10 mg/kg. The paper reports the monotherapy dose-escalation portion (N of about 56 patients) of the phase I ivuxolimab trial.

What the research found in general, with its limitations: After ivuxolimab, expanded clones were on average more numerous among CD8+ T cells than among CD4+ T cells. Partial responders in the 0.1-3.0 mg/kg groups had among the lowest normalized peripheral clonal expansion, especially among CD8+ T cells. The antigen specificity of the clonally expanded peripheral T cells was not determined. Low levels of normalized T-cell clonal expansion were also seen in some patients who did not respond. At doses from 0.1 to 3.0 mg/kg, clonal expansion was seen in both CD4+ and CD8+ blood T cells between baseline and week 6.

To sequence the TCRbeta CDR3 region, genomic DNA was isolated from the sorted cells. The immunoSEQ Assay was used to sequence the TCRbeta CDR3 regions. The table comes from immuneACCESS by way of TCRdb, which keeps in-frame sequences with V and J called. Part of the clones is missing from these tables; in studies checked, under half for an unresolved V gene and the rest for unknown reasons. The sample data list around 21,000 clones, and roughly four fifths of these were observed just once. The top ten constitute 13% to 15% of the sample. Specimen: CD4+ or CD8+ T cells sorted from blood, collected in a trial of the OX40 agonist ivuxolimab. This sequence was found in an adult with an advanced solid tumor such as melanoma, head and neck, liver or kidney cancer. The rearrangement combines TRBV5-1 with TRBJ1-1; too little of a D gene remains to name it. CDR3 region: CASSLDGSNTEAFF. The DNA sequence follows: TGCGCCAGCAGCTTAGACGGGAGCAACACTGAAGCTTTCTTT.